One and the same sample provided the 21 T cell receptor beta chains below, sequenced in a study of vaccination and CD4 T cells after COVID-19. TCRdb independently ran MiXCR on the PCR reads; one entry per CDR3 protein. The sample has about 18,000 distinct CDR3 sequences; around two thirds are singletons. The material was CD4+ T cells from blood, obtained before SARS-CoV-2 vaccination. The receptors were sampled from a human donor who had recovered from COVID-19.

Only a few counts were recorded for this clonotype. The genes are TRBV20-1 and TRBJ1-5, with TRBD1 as a possible D gene (6 bases). The V and J ends lost 0 bases and 7 bases respectively, with 10 bases between them. Germline V CDR1 and CDR2: DFQATT, SNEGSKA (reference sequence). The CDR3 covers 13 residues. CDR3 loop: CSAREAGDQPQHF. In nucleotides, the CDR3 is TGCAGTGCTAGAGAGGCAGGGGACCAGCCCCAGCATTTT.

This clonotype has just a few counts. The CDR3 coding sequence is TGTGCCACCAGCAGAGAGGCCACTGAAGCTTTCTTT. Amino acid sequence: CATSREATEAFF. This chain links TRBV15 with TRBJ1-1; D is unresolved. The CDR3 covers 12 residues. Germline-derived CDR1 and CDR2 are LNHNV and YYDKDF (reference sequence). The ends were cut back, 0 bases at V and 4 bases at J, with 3 bases in the middle. The full variable domain, completed using reference TRBV15 and TRBJ1-1, is DAMVIQNPRYQVTQFGKPVTLSCSQTLNHNVMYWYQQKSSQAPKLLFHYYDKDFNNEADTPDNFQSRRPNTSFCFLDIRSPGLGDTAMYLCATSREATEAFFGQGTRLTVV.

The chain employs TRBV7-2 and TRBJ2-5; possibly TRBD2 for D (5 bases). Germline lookup yields CDR1 SGHTA and CDR2 FQGNSA. Trimming took 1 base from V and 3 from J, leaving 12 bases between them. This CDR3 has 15 residues. The CDR3 loop reads CASSLEWRAEETQYF. CDR3 nucleotides: TGTGCCAGCAGCTTAGAGTGGAGAGCGGAAGAGACCCAGTACTTC.

V is TRBV12-3 or TRBV12-4 and J is TRBJ2-1; TRBD2 matches 13 bases. The CDR3 length is 16 residues. V gave up 3 bases and J gave up 7 bases; unmatched junction bases: 6. CDR3 nucleotide sequence: TGTGCCAGCAGTTTCCGGACTAGCGGGAGTCAGAATGAGCAGTTCTTC. It is translated as CASSFRTSGSQNEQFF.

In its sample, this clonotype was seen a few times. V usage is TRBV6-2 or TRBV6-3 and J usage is TRBJ1-2; D gene ambiguous. V lost 4 bases, J lost 0 bases, and 18 bases lay in between. The CDR3 totals 17 residues. The germline V gene encodes CDR1 MNHEY and CDR2 SVGEGT. CDR3 nucleotides: TGTGCCAGCAGTTCCCCTCGGGCTGGCCCCTCTAACTATGGCTACACCTTC. This encodes CASSSPRAGPSNYGYTF.

The chain employs TRBV2 and TRBJ1-1; D gene ambiguous. The CDR3 runs to 13 residues. V was pared by 4 bases and J by 8 bases, with 14 bases between. Germline V lookup: CDR1 SNHLY, CDR2 FYNNEI. The CDR3 reads CASSVGQAGEAFF. Written as DNA, the CDR3 is TGTGCCAGCAGTGTAGGTCAGGCCGGAGAAGCTTTCTTT.

This clonotype showed up just once. The rearrangement links TRBV28 to TRBJ2-1; possible D gene TRBD1, 6 bases. Trimming shortened V by 7 bases and J by 4 bases, and 8 bases separated the two germline ends. This CDR3 is built from 12 residues. Germline V gene lookup returns CDR1 MDHEN and CDR2 SYDVKM. The CDR3 spells CASTTGYNEQFF. DNA of the CDR3: TGTGCCAGCACGACAGGTTACAATGAGCAGTTCTTC.

This chain connects TRBV20-1 to TRBJ2-3, with 16 bases matching TRBD2. The CDR3 is 19 amino acids. V shed 6 bases, J shed 1 base, and the junction held 13 bases outside the gene matches. The germline V gene has CDR1 DFQATT and CDR2 SNEGSKA (reference sequence). CDR3 in amino acids: CSATAGLAGGPKGTDTQYF. CDR3 bases: TGCAGTGCCACCGCGGGACTAGCGGGAGGGCCGAAGGGCACAGATACGCAGTATTTT.

The gene calls are TRBV27 and TRBJ2-1; weak D call: TRBD1 (7 bases). Germline V gene sequence: CDR1 MNHEY, CDR2 SMNVEV (reference sequence). The length of the CDR3 is 16 residues. Trimming took off 6 bases at V and 1 base at J, with 16 bases between the two ends. CDR3: CASRSRQGGSYNEQFF. The DNA for the CDR3 is TGTGCCAGCAGATCCCGACAGGGAGGATCCTACAATGAGCAGTTCTTC.

The chain uses TRBV29-1 and TRBJ2-5; D may be TRBD1 or TRBD2 (5 bases each). CDR1 is SQVTM and CDR2 is ANQGSEA in the germline V gene. V lost 5 bases and J lost 2, with 15 bases in between. The CDR3 covers 14 residues. This CDR3 reads CSVSSFGGQETQYF. DNA of the CDR3: TGCAGCGTTTCTAGCTTTGGGGGTCAAGAGACCCAGTACTTC.

The rearrangement links TRBV2 to TRBJ2-3; either TRBD1 or TRBD2 may fit D (5 bases each). This CDR3 contains 15 residues. Trimming shortened V by 4 bases and J by 0 bases, and 11 bases separated the two germline ends. Germline V gives CDR1 SNHLY, CDR2 FYNNEI. The CDR3 DNA is TGTGCCAGCAGTGGAGGGGTCCTTAGCACAGATACGCAGTATTTT. As protein: CASSGGVLSTDTQYF.

This chain uses TRBV2 with TRBJ2-1, with D hard to call. CDR1 is SNHLY and CDR2 is FYNNEI in the germline V gene. This CDR3 has 15 amino acids. V was pared by 1 base and J by 3 bases, with 10 bases between. The CDR3 DNA follows: TGTGCCAGCAGTGAAGTGTTAGGGAACTACAATGAGCAGTTCTTC. Translated, it gives CASSEVLGNYNEQFF.

This chain joins TRBV2 and TRBJ2-1; D not certain. V shed 3 bases and J shed 3 bases, with 9 bases lying between them. The CDR3 totals 14 residues. Looked up from germline, CDR1 is SNHLY and CDR2 is FYNNEI. The CDR3 reads CASSENSVYNEQFF. CDR3 bases: TGTGCCAGCAGTGAGAACTCAGTCTACAATGAGCAGTTCTTC.

This clonotype was observed a handful of times. The genes are TRBV20-1 and TRBJ1-6, with 8 bases lining up with TRBD1. The CDR3 loop spans 17 amino acids. Germline V lookup: CDR1 DFQATT, CDR2 SNEGSKA (reference sequence). Trimming removed 5 bases from V and 0 bases from J; junction bases left unmatched: 9. CDR3 loop: CSALGTGGDSYNSPLHF. CDR3 sequence (DNA): TGCAGTGCTCTTGGAACAGGGGGGGACTCCTATAATTCACCCCTCCACTTT.

This clonotype has a handful of counts. The chain links TRBV6-5 to TRBJ1-6; TRBD1 is a possible D gene (5 bases). The CDR3 length is 13 residues. Germline CDR1 MNHEY, CDR2 SVGAGI. Trimming pared 2 bases from V and 10 bases from J, leaving 9 bases between. The CDR3 sequence is CASSYLRGSPLHF. The CDR3 region has the DNA TGTGCCAGCAGTTACCTCCGGGGGTCACCCCTCCACTTT.

This clonotype was seen a handful of times. This chain links TRBV6-1 with TRBJ1-3, with a tentative D call TRBD1 (5 bases). Germline V gene data show CDR1 as MNHNS and CDR2 as SASEGT. Between the trimmed V and J ends, which lost 6 bases and 1 base, there was a span of 19 bases. CDR3 length: 17 amino acids. CDR3 region: CASRPPGHRASGNTIYF. The CDR3 DNA reads TGTGCCAGCAGGCCACCCGGACACCGAGCATCTGGAAACACCATATATTTT.

The rearrangement joins TRBV28 to TRBJ1-5, with D maybe TRBD1 (6 bases). The CDR3 length is 13 residues. Trimming took off 11 bases at V and 3 bases at J, with 14 bases between the two ends. Germline V lookup: CDR1 MDHEN, CDR2 SYDVKM. The CDR3: CAGGPVTNQPQHF. DNA of the CDR3: TGTGCCGGGGGGCCGGTAACCAATCAGCCCCAGCATTTT. The complete variable domain, with remaining parts taken from reference TRBV28 and TRBJ1-5, reads DVKVTQSSRYLVKRTGEKVFLECVQDMDHENMFWYRQDPGLGLRLIYFSYDVKMKEKGDIPEGYSVSREKKERFSLILESASTNQTSMYLCAGGPVTNQPQHFGDGTRLSIL.

The V call is TRBV6-1, the J call TRBJ1-1; a weak D match, TRBD1 (5 bases). Germline lookup yields CDR1 MNHNS and CDR2 SASEGT. The CDR3 contains 14 residues. V was clipped by 6 bases and J by 4 bases, with 15 bases between them. The CDR3 here is CASSRGAETTEAFF. The DNA of the CDR3 is TGTGCCAGCAGCCGAGGGGCCGAGACCACTGAAGCTTTCTTT.

The sample holds one count of this clonotype. The chain employs TRBV6-2 or TRBV6-3 and TRBJ2-1; 10 nucleotides agree with TRBD2. Germline V CDR1 and CDR2: MNHEY, SVGEGT. The trim removed 5 bases at V and 6 bases at J, leaving 7 bases unmatched. This CDR3 has 15 amino acids. CDR3 protein: CASSPSGRAFNEQFF. The CDR3 bases are TGTGCCAGCAGTCCAAGCGGGAGGGCCTTCAATGAGCAGTTCTTC.

This clonotype appeared a single time. The chain links TRBV18 to TRBJ2-3; no reliable D call. Trimming removed 4 bases from V and 3 bases from J, with 8 bases in between. Germline CDR1 is KGHSH and CDR2 is LQKENI. The CDR3 spans 13 residues. In nucleotides, the CDR3 is TGTGCCAGCTCACAGAGACTTACAGATACGCAGTATTTT. It is translated as CASSQRLTDTQYF.

This clonotype was seen only a few times. The V and J genes are TRBV27 and TRBJ2-1; TRBD1 might be the D (6 bases). The J call is doubtful: the DNA matches TRBJ2-7 better. Germline V gene lookup returns CDR1 MNHEY and CDR2 SMNVEV (reference sequence). The CDR3 runs 15 residues. The CDR3, as DNA: TGTGCCAGCAGTTCAGGACAGCCGGGGAGCAGCGAGCAGTACTTC. Residues: CASSSGQPGSSEQYF.